The present T cell receptor (beta chain) was sequenced within a study of T cells after yellow fever vaccination. Each CDR3 protein is one row after TCRdb ran MiXCR on the 5' RACE reads. The sample consists of about 430,000 distinct CDR3 sequences, roughly 20% of them appearing once. The receptor comes from a man aged 18 to 29 who received the YFV17D yellow fever vaccine. Sequencing was performed on PBMCs, taken before the yellow fever booster vaccination.

The CDR3 loop reads CAISGPGQGNGNTIYF. As DNA, the CDR3 is TGTGCCATCAGTGGGCCGGGACAGGGGAACGGAAACACCATATATTTT. The chain couples TRBV10-3 to TRBJ1-3; 10 positions match TRBD1. Germline-derived CDR1 and CDR2 are ENHRY and SYGVKD. The ends lost 4 bases at V and 4 bases at J; junction bases unmatched: 7. The CDR3 totals 16 residues.